This entry lists 27 T cell receptor beta chains sequenced from one sample in a study of blood T cell repertoires in COVID-19. Clones were read by immunoSEQ multiplex PCR, and TCRdb kept only the in-frame ones, dropping some. The sample lists about 200,000 clones, roughly nine tenths occurring once. Input material: PBMCs or T cells enriched from blood (not recorded which). Source of these receptors: a woman in her twenties or thirties with acute COVID-19.

The chain is built from TRBV19 and TRBJ2-7; tentative D call: TRBD2 (5 bases). CDR3 length: 14 residues. Trimming stripped 3 bases from V and 0 bases from J, with 9 bases between. Germline V gives CDR1 LNHDA, CDR2 SQIVND (reference sequence). CDR3 region: CASSISAGSYEQYF. The DNA of the CDR3 is TGTGCCAGTAGTATTTCCGCGGGCTCCTACGAGCAGTACTTC.

The chain uses TRBV7-8 and TRBJ2-1, with D maybe TRBD2 (6 bases). The CDR3 has 19 residues. Germline V gives CDR1 SGHVS, CDR2 FQNEAQ. V was shortened by 1 base and J by 8 bases, with 27 bases between the two germline ends. CDR3 in amino acids: CASSLDVWISGEPPDEQFF. DNA for the CDR3: TGTGCCAGCAGCTTAGATGTCTGGATTTCGGGGGAACCTCCGGATGAGCAGTTCTTC.

The rearrangement uses TRBV6-5 and TRBJ1-2; D gene unclear. The CDR3 loop spans 13 amino acids. The germline V and J ends were trimmed by 9 bases and 8 bases, with 19 bases remaining between them. In germline, CDR1 is MNHEY, CDR2 SVGAGI. The CDR3, as DNA: TGTGCCAGTAATGTAGCGGGGATCGGGGGCTACACCTTC. It specifies CASNVAGIGGYTF.

J is TRBJ1-2 and V is TRBV7-6; D might be TRBD1 (6 bases). The germline CDR1 and CDR2 sequences are SGHVS and FNYEAQ. Trimming left V 5 bases short and J 3 bases short, with 16 bases between. The CDR3 is 15 residues long. The DNA for the CDR3 is TGTGCCAGCAGCCCCCAGCCGGACAGAGACTATGGCTACACCTTC. It is translated as CASSPQPDRDYGYTF.

The V call is TRBV19, the J call TRBJ2-1; the match to TRBD2 covers 9 bases. The germline CDR1 and CDR2 sequences are LNHDA and SQIVND (reference sequence). The CDR3 consists of 16 residues. V was pared by 4 bases and J by 4 bases, with 8 bases of the junction left unmatched. The CDR3, as DNA: TGTGCCAGTAGTAGGCGAGCGGGGGGCCCATACAATGAGCAGTTCTTC. Its protein product is CASSRRAGGPYNEQFF.

The CDR3 sequence: CASSYSYLGGTYEQYF. CDR3 DNA: TGTGCCAGCAGTTACTCGTATCTCGGGGGAACCTACGAGCAGTACTTC. V is TRBV6-2 or TRBV6-3 and J is TRBJ2-7; possible D gene TRBD2, 6 bases. Germline CDR1 reads MNHEY; CDR2 reads SVGEGT. This CDR3 region has 16 residues. The V and J ends lost 0 bases and 2 bases respectively, with 14 bases between them.

The sample holds a few counts of this clone. This CDR3 is also generated by other DNA sequences in the sample. V usage is TRBV9 and J usage is TRBJ2-7, with D maybe TRBD2 (7 bases). This CDR3 has 14 residues. V lost 2 bases and J 4 bases, leaving 13 bases between the germline ends. Germline V gives CDR1 SGDLS, CDR2 YYNGEE. CDR3 in DNA: TGTGCCAGCAGCGTGGGGGGGCGCGGGTACGAGCAGTACTTC. Its translation: CASSVGGRGYEQYF.

The chain links TRBV30 to TRBJ1-3; tentatively, D is TRBD1 (5 bases). V was pared by 4 bases and J by 3 bases, with 13 bases between. The CDR3 consists of 14 residues. In germline, CDR1 is GTSNPN, CDR2 SVGIG (reference sequence). The CDR3 region has the DNA TGTGCCTGGACTGCCGGGGGAATTGGAAACACCATATATTTT. Translation: CAWTAGGIGNTIYF.

This sequence joins TRBV7-2 and TRBJ1-1, with a possible D match to TRBD1 (6 bases). The CDR3 sequence is 12 residues long. V lost 3 bases, J lost 10 bases, and 12 bases lay in between. Germline V gives CDR1 SGHTA, CDR2 FQGNSA. The CDR3 DNA reads TGTGCCAGCAGCTTGGCAGGGGTTGCAGCTTTCTTT. As protein: CASSLAGVAAFF.

The J gene is TRBJ1-5, the V gene TRBV28; 7 bases map to TRBD1. The V and J ends lost 3 bases and 6 bases, in that order; junction bases with no gene match: 5. Germline V gives CDR1 MDHEN, CDR2 SYDVKM. The CDR3 has 14 amino acids. The CDR3 reads CASSLRGGGQPQHF. CDR3 bases: TGTGCCAGCAGTTTGCGAGGGGGCGGTCAGCCCCAGCATTTT.

CDR3: CASSMGGWSTGELFF. The CDR3 DNA follows: TGTGCCAGTAGTATGGGAGGGTGGAGCACCGGGGAGCTGTTTTTT. The rearrangement links TRBV19 to TRBJ2-2, with TRBD2 identical over 7 bases. Looked up from germline, CDR1 is LNHDA and CDR2 is SQIVND (reference sequence). With V trimmed by 3 bases and J by 4 bases, 5 bases remained unmatched. This CDR3 is 15 amino acids long.

The chain joins TRBV18 to TRBJ1-1; 10 nucleotides agree with TRBD1. Trimming cost V 6 bases and J 5 bases; bases outside gene matches: 6. CDR1 is KGHSH and CDR2 is LQKENI in the germline V gene. The CDR3 loop spans 14 amino acids. CDR3 DNA: TGTGCCAGCTCTCAGACAGGGGGCGAAACTGAAGCTTTCTTT. It translates to CASSQTGGETEAFF.

V usage is TRBV5-1 and J usage is TRBJ1-4; TRBD1 matches at 7 bases. Germline CDR1 reads SGHRS; CDR2 reads YFSETQ. J was trimmed by 7 bases and V by 0 bases; bases with no gene match: 9. CDR3 length: 16 amino acids. The CDR3 sequence is CASSLVRGDTGEKLFF. The CDR3 coding sequence is TGCGCCAGCAGCTTGGTCAGGGGGGACACTGGTGAAAAACTGTTTTTT. Variable domain in full (rest from reference TRBV5-1 and TRBJ1-4): KAGVTQTPRYLIKTRGQQVTLSCSPISGHRSVSWYQQTPGQGLQFLFEYFSETQRNKGNFPGRFSGRQFSNSRSEMNVSTLELGDSALYLCASSLVRGDTGEKLFFGSGTQLSVL.

This chain connects TRBV5-4 to TRBJ2-3; D is unresolved. Trimming cost V 1 base and J 4 bases, with 13 bases left between them. Germline lookup yields CDR1 SGHNT and CDR2 YYREEE (reference sequence). The CDR3 runs 15 residues. This chain's CDR3 is CASSLPALTADTQYF. CDR3 coding DNA: TGTGCCAGCAGCTTGCCTGCACTAACGGCAGATACGCAGTATTTT.

The rearrangement links TRBV7-2 to TRBJ1-2, with a weak D call TRBD1 (6 bases). Trimming removed 2 bases at V and 9 bases at J, with 13 bases between. This CDR3 contains 13 residues. Germline loops: CDR1 SGHTA, CDR2 FQGNSA. DNA for the CDR3: TGTGCCAGCAGCTTAACAGGGAAGGACCGCTACACCTTC. Translation gives CASSLTGKDRYTF. The whole variable domain, remainder taken from reference TRBV7-2 and TRBJ1-2, is GAGVSQSPSNKVTEKGKDVELRCDPISGHTALYWYRQSLGQGLEFLIYFQGNSAPDKSGLPSDRFSAERTGGSVSTLTIQRTQQEDSAVYLCASSLTGKDRYTFGSGTRLTVV.

A word on this clone: Other DNA sequences in this sample translate to the same CDR3. The J gene is TRBJ1-5, the V gene TRBV4-1; maybe TRBD1 (5 bases). CDR1 is MGHRA, CDR2 YSYEKL, per germline. V was shortened by 1 base and J by 3 bases, with 10 bases between the two germline ends. The CDR3 is made up of 15 amino acids. CDR3 sequence reads: CASSQAKGPNQPQHF. CDR3 sequence (DNA): TGCGCCAGCAGCCAAGCTAAGGGGCCCAATCAGCCCCAGCATTTT.

The chain carries TRBV29-1 and TRBJ1-2; D is undetermined. CDR1 is SQVTM, CDR2 ANQGSEA, per germline. The V end was cut by 6 bases, the J end by 4 bases, with 9 bases between. This CDR3 spans 11 amino acids. The CDR3 nucleotides are TGCAGCGTCGCTGAGGCCTATGGCTACACCTTC. It translates to CSVAEAYGYTF.

As for this clone: This sample includes further DNA sequences coding for the same CDR3. The chain carries TRBV18 and TRBJ1-1; 8 positions match TRBD1. Germline trimming cut 2 bases from V and 5 bases from J; bases unmatched to any gene: 1. The CDR3 covers 13 residues. CDR1 KGHSH and CDR2 LQKENI come from the germline V gene. The CDR3 region has the DNA TGTGCCAGCTCACCAACAGGGGGGACTGAAGCTTTCTTT. Protein: CASSPTGGTEAFF.

V gene TRBV7-9 combines with J gene TRBJ1-4, with D possibly matching TRBD1 (5 bases). Germline lookup yields CDR1 SEHNR and CDR2 FQNEAQ (reference sequence). CDR3 length: 18 residues. V was clipped by 1 base and J by 0 bases, with 15 bases between them. The CDR3 reads CASSLEGRESATNEKLFF. The CDR3 region has the DNA TGTGCCAGCAGCTTAGAGGGACGGGAGTCTGCAACTAATGAAAAACTGTTTTTT.

The V and J genes are TRBV7-2 and TRBJ2-4; 7 positions agree with TRBD2. The CDR3 is 15 amino acids. Trimming removed 5 bases from V and 0 bases from J; junction bases left unmatched: 4. CDR1 is SGHTA and CDR2 is FQGNSA in the germline V gene. CDR3 loop: CASSTGLLAKNIQYF. Here the CDR3 DNA reads TGTGCCAGCAGCACGGGACTATTAGCCAAAAACATTCAGTACTTC.

V is TRBV5-6 and J is TRBJ2-7; TRBD1 might be the D (6 bases). Trimming pared 4 bases from V and 3 bases from J, leaving 11 bases between. Germline assignment: CDR1 SGHDT and CDR2 YYEEEE. The CDR3 is 13 residues long. CDR3: CASSRDTDYEQYF. CDR3 DNA: TGTGCCAGCAGCCGGGACACCGACTACGAGCAGTACTTC.

This sequence joins TRBV30 and TRBJ1-5, with TRBD1 matching over 8 bases. CDR1 is GTSNPN, CDR2 SVGIG, per germline (reference sequence). The CDR3 has 15 amino acids. The J segment lost 7 bases and the V segment lost 0 bases, leaving 8 bases of the junction unmatched. This CDR3 reads CAWSVQAGGHQPQHF. The CDR3 nucleotides read TGTGCCTGGAGTGTACAGGCAGGGGGCCACCAGCCCCAGCATTTT.

This clone appeared a single time. The rearrangement uses TRBV6-1 and TRBJ1-5; perhaps TRBD1 as D (5 bases). The CDR3 runs 14 residues. Per the germline V gene, CDR1 is MNHNS and CDR2 is SASEGT. V lost 2 bases, J lost 5 bases, and 10 bases lay in between. In DNA form, the CDR3 reads TGTGCCAGCAGTGAAAGGACATCGTATCAGCCCCAGCATTTT. This translates into CASSERTSYQPQHF.

The chain uses TRBV2 and TRBJ2-2, with 8 bases aligning to TRBD2. Germline CDR1 reads SNHLY; CDR2 reads FYNNEI. V gave up 5 bases and J gave up 6 bases; unmatched junction bases: 11. This CDR3 spans 16 amino acids. The CDR3 protein is CASSPTGTRVSGELFF. The CDR3 region has the DNA TGTGCCAGCAGTCCGACCGGGACTAGAGTCTCCGGGGAGCTGTTTTTT.

The chain carries TRBV2 and TRBJ2-3; 12 bases align to TRBD1. The CDR3 contains 16 residues. V lost 4 bases and J lost 5; bases outside the gene matches: 7. Germline V gives CDR1 SNHLY, CDR2 FYNNEI. The CDR3 DNA reads as TGTGCCAGCAGTGGGGTTGGGACAGGGGGCCGAGATACGCAGTATTTT. It specifies CASSGVGTGGRDTQYF.

The CDR3 coding sequence is TGTGCCAGCAGCTTAGTCGACAGGGAAGGCTACACCTTC. The encoded protein is CASSLVDREGYTF. The chain combines TRBV11-2 with TRBJ1-2, with 7 bases matching TRBD1. The ends lost 1 base at V and 8 bases at J; junction bases unmatched: 4. The CDR3 loop spans 13 amino acids. Germline V gene sequence: CDR1 SGHAT, CDR2 FQNNGV.

The chain carries TRBV9 and TRBJ2-7; a possible D gene is TRBD1 (7 bases). CDR3 length: 15 amino acids. Trimming cost V 0 bases and J 3 bases, with 13 bases left between them. Germline CDR1 SGDLS, CDR2 YYNGEE. The chain's CDR3 is CASSVGRGPGYEQYF. The CDR3 coding sequence is TGTGCCAGCAGCGTAGGGAGGGGGCCGGGCTACGAGCAGTACTTC.